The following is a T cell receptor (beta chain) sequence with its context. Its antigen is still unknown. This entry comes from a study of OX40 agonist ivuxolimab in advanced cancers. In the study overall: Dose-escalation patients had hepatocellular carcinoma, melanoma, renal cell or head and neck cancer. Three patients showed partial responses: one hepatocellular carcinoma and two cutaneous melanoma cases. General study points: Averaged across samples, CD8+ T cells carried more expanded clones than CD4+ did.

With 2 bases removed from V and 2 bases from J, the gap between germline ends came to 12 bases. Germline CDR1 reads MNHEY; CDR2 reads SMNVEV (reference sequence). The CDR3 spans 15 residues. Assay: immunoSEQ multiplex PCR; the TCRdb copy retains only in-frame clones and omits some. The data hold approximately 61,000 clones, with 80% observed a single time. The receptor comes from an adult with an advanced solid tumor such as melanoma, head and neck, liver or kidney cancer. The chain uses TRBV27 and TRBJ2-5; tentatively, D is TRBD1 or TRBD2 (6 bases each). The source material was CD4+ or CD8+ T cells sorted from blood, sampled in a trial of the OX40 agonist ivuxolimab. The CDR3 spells CASSLGGGRQETQYF. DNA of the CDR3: TGTGCCAGCAGTTTAGGAGGGGGGCGGCAAGAGACCCAGTACTTC.